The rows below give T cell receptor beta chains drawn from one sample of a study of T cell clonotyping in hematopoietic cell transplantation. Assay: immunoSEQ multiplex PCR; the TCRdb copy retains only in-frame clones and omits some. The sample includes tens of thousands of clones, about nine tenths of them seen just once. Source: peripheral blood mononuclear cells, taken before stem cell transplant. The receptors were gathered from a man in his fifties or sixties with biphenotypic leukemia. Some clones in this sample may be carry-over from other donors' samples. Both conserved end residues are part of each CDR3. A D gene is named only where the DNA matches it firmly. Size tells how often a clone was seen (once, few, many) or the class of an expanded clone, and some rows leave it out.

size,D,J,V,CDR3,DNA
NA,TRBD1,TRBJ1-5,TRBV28,CASRNRGPNQPQHF,TGTGCCAGCAGAAACAGGGGCCCCAATCAGCCCCAGCATTTT
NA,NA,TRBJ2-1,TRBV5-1,CASSLGGLNEQFF,TGCGCCAGCAGCTTGGGGGGCCTCAATGAGCAGTTCTTC
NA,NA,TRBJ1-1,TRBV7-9,CASSLEGPEAFF,TGTGCCAGCAGCTTAGAGGGGCCTGAAGCTTTCTTT
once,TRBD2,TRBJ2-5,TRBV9,CASSVGVAGGETQYF,TGTGCCAGCAGCGTAGGGGTAGCGGGGGGAGAGACCCAGTACTTC
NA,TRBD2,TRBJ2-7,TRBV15,CATSGRPSGGISYEQYF,TGTGCCACCAGCGGCCGACCCTCGGGGGGAATATCCTACGAGCAGTACTTC
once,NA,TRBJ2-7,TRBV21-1,CASSKVLAGTSGSPYEQYF,TGTGCCAGCAGCAAAGTTCTCGCAGGGACTAGCGGGAGCCCCTACGAGCAGTACTTC
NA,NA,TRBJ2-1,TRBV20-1,CSSRGFRQFF,TGCAGCTCTAGAGGGTTTAGGCAGTTCTTC
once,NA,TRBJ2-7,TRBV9,CASSVRGDEYEQYF,TGTGCCAGCAGCGTCAGAGGGGATGAGTACGAGCAGTACTTC
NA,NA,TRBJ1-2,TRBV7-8,CASSLGSGNIGYTF,TGTGCCAGCAGCTTAGGATCAGGGAATATCGGCTACACCTTC
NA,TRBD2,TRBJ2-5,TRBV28,CASSFEGAGGNQETQYF,TGTGCCAGCAGTTTCGAGGGAGCGGGAGGGAACCAAGAGACCCAGTACTTC
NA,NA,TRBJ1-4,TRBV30,CACDFLLGVPNEKLFF,TGTGCCTGCGACTTTCTGCTGGGGGTTCCTAATGAAAAACTGTTTTTT
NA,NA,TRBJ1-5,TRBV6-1,CASSTTGQSNQPQHF,TGTGCCAGCAGCACTACAGGGCAGTCAAATCAGCCCCAGCATTTT
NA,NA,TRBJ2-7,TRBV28,CASSLTVSSYEQYF,TGTGCCAGCAGTTTAACGGTTTCCTCCTACGAGCAGTACTTC
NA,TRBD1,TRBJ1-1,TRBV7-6,CASSLLGAGGNTEAFF,TGTGCCAGCAGCCTACTAGGGGCAGGGGGGAACACTGAAGCTTTCTTT
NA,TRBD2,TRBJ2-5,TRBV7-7,CASSAGLGEETQYF,TGTGCTAGCAGCGCGGGACTAGGAGAAGAGACCCAGTACTTC
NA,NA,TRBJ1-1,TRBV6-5,CASRPGENTEAFF,TGTGCCAGCCGGCCCGGGGAGAACACTGAAGCTTTCTTT
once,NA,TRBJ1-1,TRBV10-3,CAISESVYTEAFF,TGTGCCATCAGTGAGTCGGTTTACACTGAAGCTTTCTTT
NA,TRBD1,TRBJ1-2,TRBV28,CASYRQGRRLGGGYTF,TGTGCCAGCTACAGACAGGGAAGGCGCCTTGGCGGGGGCTACACCTTC
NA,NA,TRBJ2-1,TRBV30,CAWSVLSNGEQFF,TGTGCCTGGAGTGTTTTAAGTAACGGTGAGCAGTTCTTC
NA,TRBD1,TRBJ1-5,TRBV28,CASSSPGTGFNNQPQHF,TGTGCCAGCAGTTCCCCCGGGACAGGGTTTAACAATCAGCCCCAGCATTTT
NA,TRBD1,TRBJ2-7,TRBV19,CASSIPGQGMEQYF,TGTGCCAGTAGCATTCCGGGACAGGGGATGGAGCAGTACTTC
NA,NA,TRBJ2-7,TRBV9,CASSVGGTAYEQYF,TGTGCCAGCAGCGTAGGAGGGACGGCCTACGAGCAGTACTTC
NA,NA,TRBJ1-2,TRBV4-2,CASTRSGGLYGYTF,TGTGCCAGCACCCGAAGTGGGGGGCTCTATGGCTACACCTTC
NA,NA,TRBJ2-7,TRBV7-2,CASSMGGGSYEQYF,TGTGCCAGCAGTATGGGGGGTGGCTCCTACGAGCAGTACTTC
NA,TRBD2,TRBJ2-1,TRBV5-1,CASSLLSGRFGDEQFF,TGCGCCAGCAGCCTGCTCAGCGGGAGATTCGGGGATGAGCAGTTCTTC
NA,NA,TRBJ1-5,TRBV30,CAWSVTPNQPQHF,TGTGCCTGGAGTGTAACCCCCAATCAGCCCCAGCATTTT
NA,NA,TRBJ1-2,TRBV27,CASSVGVDYDSYTF,TGTGCCAGCAGTGTAGGGGTAGACTACGATAGCTACACCTTC
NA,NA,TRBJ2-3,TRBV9,CASTSAGGDTQYF,TGTGCCAGCACTAGCGCGGGCGGGGATACGCAGTATTTT
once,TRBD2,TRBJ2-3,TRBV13,CASTNSGAAVDTQYF,TGTGCCAGCACAAATAGCGGGGCCGCCGTAGATACGCAGTATTTT
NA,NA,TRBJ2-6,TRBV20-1,CSARASDVLTF,TGCAGTGCTAGGGCAAGCGACGTCCTGACTTTC
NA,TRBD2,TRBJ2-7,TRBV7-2,CASSLASGTSAVQYF,TGTGCCAGCAGCTTAGCCTCCGGGACTAGCGCCGTGCAGTACTTC
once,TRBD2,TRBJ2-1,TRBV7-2,CASSPQSSGNEQFF,TGTGCCAGCAGCCCTCAATCTAGCGGCAATGAGCAGTTCTTC
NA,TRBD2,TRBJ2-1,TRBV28,CASSLSSAGGKNEQFF,TGTGCCAGCAGTTTATCTAGTGCGGGAGGGAAAAATGAGCAGTTCTTC
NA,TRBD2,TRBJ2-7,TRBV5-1,CASSFRAGAVPREQYF,TGCGCCAGCAGCTTCAGAGCGGGAGCAGTCCCGCGCGAGCAGTACTTC
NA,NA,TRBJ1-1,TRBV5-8,CASSSRGHPIEAFF,TGTGCCAGCAGCAGCCGGGGACACCCGATAGAAGCTTTCTTT
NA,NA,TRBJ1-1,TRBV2,CASLSRSFLGGRKNTEAFF,TGTGCCAGCCTCTCCCGCTCTTTCCTCGGGGGCAGGAAGAACACTGAAGCTTTCTTT
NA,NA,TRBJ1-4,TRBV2,CASSGPGPQGEKLFF,TGTGCCAGCAGTGGCCCGGGACCCCAGGGGGAAAAACTGTTTTTT
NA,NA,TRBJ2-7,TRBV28,CASNHRAYEQYF,TGTGCCAGCAACCACAGGGCCTACGAGCAGTACTTC
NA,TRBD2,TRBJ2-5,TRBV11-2,CASSSGLAGGLETQYF,TGTGCCAGCAGCTCCGGACTAGCGGGAGGGCTGGAGACCCAGTACTTC
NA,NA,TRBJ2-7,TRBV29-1,CSVESRSYEQYF,TGCAGCGTTGAGTCCCGCTCCTACGAGCAGTACTTC
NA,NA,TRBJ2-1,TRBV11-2,CASSSDSYNEQFF,TGTGCCAGCAGCTCGGACTCTTACAATGAGCAGTTCTTC
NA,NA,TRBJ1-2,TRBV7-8,CASSSAGANYGYTF,TGTGCCAGCAGCTCGGCAGGGGCTAACTATGGCTACACCTTC
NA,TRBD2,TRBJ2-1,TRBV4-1,CASSQDSSLAGVTYNEQFF,TGCGCCAGCAGCCAAGATTCGTCACTAGCGGGAGTGACCTACAATGAGCAGTTCTTC
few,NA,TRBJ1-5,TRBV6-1,CASSTSHQPQHF,TGTGCCAGCAGTACTAGTCATCAGCCCCAGCATTTT
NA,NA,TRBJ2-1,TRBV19,CASSHTLTRNEQFF,TGTGCCAGTAGTCACACCCTGACTAGGAATGAGCAGTTCTTC
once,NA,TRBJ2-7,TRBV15,CATSRDLEYGQYF,TGTGCCACCAGCAGAGATCTTGAGTATGGGCAGTACTTC
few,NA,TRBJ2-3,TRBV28,CASSSPRDTQYF,TGTGCCAGCAGTTCCCCTCGAGATACGCAGTATTTT
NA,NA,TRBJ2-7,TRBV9,CASSVGLGSGYEQYF,TGTGCCAGCAGCGTAGGTCTCGGGAGCGGCTACGAGCAGTACTTC
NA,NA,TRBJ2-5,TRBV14,CASSRYQETQYF,TGTGCCAGCAGCCGGTACCAAGAGACCCAGTACTTC
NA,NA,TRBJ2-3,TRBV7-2,CASSLTGQDTQYF,TGTGCCAGCAGCTTAACAGGGCAAGATACGCAGTATTTT
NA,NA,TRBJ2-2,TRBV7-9,CASSLTAGELFF,TGTGCCAGCAGCTTAACGGCCGGGGAGCTGTTTTTT